The next 26 T cell receptor beta chains were all read from a single sample in a study of blood T cell repertoires in COVID-19. Libraries were prepared by immunoSEQ multiplex PCR; TCRdb keeps only in-frame clonotypes and omits some of them. This table holds 99,000 or so clones, around 87% found once. The sample was peripheral blood. These TCRs come from a man aged 50 or older with acute or convalescent COVID-19.

The table lists this clone with many counts. CDR3 loop: CASSASPKVASHEQYF. For the CDR3, the DNA is TGTGCCAGCAGCGCTAGCCCCAAGGTTGCTTCCCACGAGCAGTACTTC. The chain recombines TRBV9 with TRBJ2-7; D may be TRBD2 (5 bases). Per the germline V gene, CDR1 is SGDLS and CDR2 is YYNGEE. This CDR3 spans 16 amino acids. Trimming cost V 3 bases and J 5 bases, with 21 bases left between them.

The rearrangement links TRBV11-3 to TRBJ2-7, with 10 bases that match TRBD2. Germline CDR1 and CDR2: SGHNT and YENEEA. CDR3 length: 17 amino acids. J was trimmed by 3 bases and V by 2 bases; bases with no gene match: 10. Written as DNA, the CDR3 is TGTGCCAGCAGCTTAATGGGCGGCCTAGCGGGAGACTACGAGCAGTACTTC. Its translation is CASSLMGGLAGDYEQYF.

As regards this clone: This sample includes further DNA sequences coding for the same CDR3. The chain joins TRBV5-6 to TRBJ2-7, with D perhaps matching TRBD2 (5 bases). Germline CDR1 reads SGHDT; CDR2 reads YYEEEE. The CDR3 spans 13 residues. V was clipped by 2 bases and J by 2 bases, with 8 bases between them. CDR3 sequence (DNA): TGTGCCAGCAGCTTAACGGGAACCTACGAGCAGTACTTC. The encoded protein is CASSLTGTYEQYF. The whole variable domain, filled in from reference TRBV5-6 and TRBJ2-7, reads DAGVTQSPTHLIKTRGQQVTLRCSPKSGHDTVSWYQQALGQGPQFIFQYYEEEERQRGNFPDRFSGHQFPNYSSELNVNALLLGDSALYLCASSLTGTYEQYFGPGTRLTVT.

The chain recombines TRBV30 with TRBJ1-4; 11 nucleotides agree with TRBD1. The germline CDR1 and CDR2 sequences are GTSNPN and SVGIG (reference sequence). The CDR3 consists of 12 residues. J lost 10 bases, V lost 7 bases, and 5 bases had no gene match. CDR3 protein: CASGQGAGKLFF. DNA of the CDR3: TGTGCCTCCGGACAGGGGGCTGGAAAACTGTTTTTT.

The chain couples TRBV11-3 to TRBJ2-2, with 9 bases that match TRBD2. The CDR3 extends over 16 amino acids. Unmatched junction bases numbered 7, after V lost 2 bases and J lost 6 bases. In germline, CDR1 is SGHNT, CDR2 YENEEA. CDR3 nucleotide sequence: TGTGCCAGCAGCTTATTAGGCGGGAGGGCCGCCGGGGAGCTGTTTTTT. Residues: CASSLLGGRAAGELFF.

J is TRBJ2-2 and V is TRBV5-1; 10 bases are a match to TRBD1. V shed 4 bases, J shed 5 bases, and the junction held 5 bases outside the gene matches. Germline CDR1 is SGHRS and CDR2 is YFSETQ. This CDR3 has 15 amino acids. In DNA form, the CDR3 reads TGCGCCAGCAGCCCCGGGACAGGGGAAACCGGGGAGCTGTTTTTT. As protein: CASSPGTGETGELFF. The whole variable domain, remainder taken from reference TRBV5-1 and TRBJ2-2, is KAGVTQTPRYLIKTRGQQVTLSCSPISGHRSVSWYQQTPGQGLQFLFEYFSETQRNKGNFPGRFSGRQFSNSRSEMNVSTLELGDSALYLCASSPGTGETGELFFGEGSRLTVL.

The J gene is TRBJ1-4, the V gene TRBV18; D not certain. CDR3 length: 15 amino acids. Deletions cut 2 bases from V and 3 bases from J, with 10 bases between. Per germline, CDR1 KGHSH and CDR2 LQKENI. The CDR3 DNA sequence: TGTGCCAGCTCACCAGAGGCAGACCCTAATGAAAAACTGTTTTTT. Its translation: CASSPEADPNEKLFF.

This chain connects TRBV28 to TRBJ2-7; the match to TRBD2 covers 9 bases. The CDR3 has 14 residues. Germline CDR1 is MDHEN and CDR2 is SYDVKM. J lost 2 bases, V lost 11 bases, and 10 bases had no gene match. CDR3 coding DNA: TGTGCCGCCAGGCGGGGCGGGAGGGCCTACGAGCAGTACTTC. It is translated as CAARRGGRAYEQYF.

This chain links TRBV24-1 with TRBJ2-1; 7 positions match TRBD2. Germline CDR1 and CDR2: KGHDR and SFDVKD. This CDR3 has 14 amino acids. Unmatched junction bases numbered 9, after V lost 6 bases and J lost 8 bases. The CDR3 region is CATSNEGGSDEQFF. The DNA for the CDR3 is TGTGCCACCAGTAATGAGGGAGGGTCCGATGAGCAGTTCTTC.

The table lists this clone with a count of one. The chain employs TRBV6-1 and TRBJ2-1; tentative D call: TRBD1 (6 bases). Germline V CDR1 and CDR2: MNHNS, SASEGT. The V end was cut by 1 base, the J end by 6 bases, with 16 bases between. The CDR3 totals 16 residues. CDR3 amino acids: CASSEVGLARGNEQFF. The CDR3 DNA is TGTGCCAGCAGTGAAGTGGGCCTCGCCAGGGGCAATGAGCAGTTCTTC.

This chain uses TRBV28 with TRBJ2-7; maybe TRBD1 (5 bases). CDR1 and CDR2 (germline): MDHEN, SYDVKM. This CDR3 contains 14 residues. The ends were cut back, 7 bases at V and 0 bases at J, with 13 bases in the middle. The CDR3 region is CASNPSTVSYEQYF. The CDR3 region has the DNA TGTGCCAGCAATCCTTCGACAGTCTCCTACGAGCAGTACTTC.

This chain uses TRBV6-5 with TRBJ1-2; tentatively, D is TRBD1 (5 bases). The ends were cut back, 6 bases at V and 4 bases at J, with 15 bases in the middle. The CDR3 is 14 residues long. Per germline, CDR1 MNHEY and CDR2 SVGAGI. The CDR3 spells CASSRTDKGYGYTF. The CDR3 nucleotides read TGTGCCAGCAGCCGAACGGACAAAGGCTATGGCTACACCTTC.

The rearrangement joins TRBV28 to TRBJ1-2; 7 bases are a match to TRBD1. The CDR3 consists of 13 residues. Germline V gene lookup returns CDR1 MDHEN and CDR2 SYDVKM. J gave up 4 bases and V 5 bases, and 4 bases lay outside the gene matches. CDR3 in DNA: TGTGCCAGCAGTACTGACAGGGCCTATGGCTACACCTTC. Translated: CASSTDRAYGYTF.

This sequence joins TRBV4-2 and TRBJ2-2; D perhaps matches TRBD2 (6 bases). Germline V gives CDR1 LGHNA, CDR2 YNFKEQ. The CDR3 is 13 amino acids. V was pared by 4 bases and J by 7 bases, with 10 bases between. CDR3 sequence (DNA): TGTGCCAGCAGCCGGGGGGAACGCGGGGAGCTGTTTTTT. This translates into CASSRGERGELFF.

The chain has TRBV4-1 and TRBJ2-7; the D is unclear. This CDR3 region has 13 residues. V lost 1 base, J lost 3 bases, and 7 bases lay in between. Germline values: CDR1 MGHRA, CDR2 YSYEKL. The CDR3 sequence: CASSQVYGYEQYF. The CDR3 DNA sequence: TGCGCCAGCAGCCAAGTCTATGGCTACGAGCAGTACTTC.

The chain combines TRBV18 with TRBJ1-6, with D perhaps TRBD1 (5 bases). Trimming stripped 3 bases from V and 6 bases from J, with 12 bases between. This CDR3 is 15 amino acids long. Germline values: CDR1 KGHSH, CDR2 LQKENI. The chain's CDR3 is CASSPSRVGNSPLHF. The DNA for the CDR3 is TGTGCCAGCTCACCGAGCAGGGTCGGTAATTCACCCCTCCACTTT.

The rearrangement links TRBV6-5 to TRBJ2-3; D remains ambiguous. Trimming removed 5 bases from V and 5 bases from J, with 11 bases in between. Germline V gene data show CDR1 as MNHEY and CDR2 as SVGAGI. CDR3 length equals 13 residues. In nucleotides, the CDR3 is TGTGCCAGCAGTCCTGGCGGTGGAGATACGCAGTATTTT. Amino acids: CASSPGGGDTQYF.

The CDR3 reads CASSSGTGRQFF. The CDR3 bases are TGTGCCAGCAGTTCCGGGACAGGGAGGCAGTTCTTC. The chain is built from TRBV28 and TRBJ2-1; 9 nucleotides agree with TRBD1. The CDR3 extends over 12 amino acids. The J segment lost 12 bases and the V segment lost 4 bases, leaving 4 bases of the junction unmatched. Germline-derived CDR1 and CDR2 are MDHEN and SYDVKM.

This sequence joins TRBV7-9 and TRBJ1-2, with a tentative D call TRBD1 (5 bases). The CDR3 contains 13 residues. CDR1 and CDR2 (germline): SEHNR, FQNEAQ (reference sequence). V was shortened by 4 bases and J by 4 bases, with 10 bases between the two germline ends. As DNA, the CDR3 is TGTGCCAGCAGCTCAGACCAGGGCTATGGCTACACCTTC. It specifies CASSSDQGYGYTF.

The J gene is TRBJ2-1, the V gene TRBV18; TRBD1 matches 9 bases. In germline, CDR1 is KGHSH, CDR2 LQKENI. The CDR3 totals 16 residues. V lost 3 bases, J lost 8 bases, and 11 bases stayed unmatched. The CDR3, as DNA: TGTGCCAGCTCACCTGGACAGGGGAAGAGGGTCGATGAGCAGTTCTTC. It translates to CASSPGQGKRVDEQFF.

This chain joins TRBV19 and TRBJ2-1; 14 nucleotides agree with TRBD2. The CDR3 is made up of 19 amino acids. J gave up 8 bases and V 8 bases, and 20 bases lay outside the gene matches. Looked up from germline, CDR1 is LNHDA and CDR2 is SQIVND (reference sequence). The CDR3 protein is CASRHLGGLAGDSRDEQFF. The CDR3 DNA follows: TGTGCCAGTCGCCACCTCGGGGGACTAGCGGGGGACTCCCGCGATGAGCAGTTCTTC.

The rearrangement uses TRBV15 and TRBJ2-3; D possibly corresponds to TRBD2 (5 bases). This CDR3 is 14 amino acids long. The V end lost 8 bases, the J end lost 4 bases, and 16 bases lay between the germline ends. The V gene's germline CDR1 is LNHNV and CDR2 YYDKDF (reference sequence). CDR3 DNA: TGTGCCACCGGATACGGGGATTCCGCAGATACGCAGTATTTT. It specifies CATGYGDSADTQYF.

The chain employs TRBV6-6 and TRBJ2-2; 12 bases fit TRBD2. CDR3 size: 18 residues. Germline V CDR1 and CDR2: MNHNY, SVGAGI (reference sequence). V gave up 6 bases and J gave up 0 bases; unmatched junction bases: 8. In DNA, the CDR3 is TGTGCCAGCAGCCGAACTAGCGGGAGGTCGCCGAACACCGGGGAGCTGTTTTTT. It translates to CASSRTSGRSPNTGELFF.

The rearrangement uses TRBV2 and TRBJ1-5; D is possibly TRBD1 (5 bases). The V and J ends lost 8 bases and 7 bases respectively, with 12 bases between them. Germline V CDR1 and CDR2: SNHLY, FYNNEI. The CDR3 contains 12 residues. As DNA, the CDR3 is TGTGCCAGCCGGCAGGGTAGCCAGCCCCAGCATTTT. Its translation: CASRQGSQPQHF.

This CDR3 reads CASMVRGTDTQYF. The CDR3 DNA follows: TGTGCCAGCATGGTCCGGGGCACAGATACGCAGTATTTT. This chain links TRBV2 with TRBJ2-3, with unresolved D. Between the trimmed V and J ends, which lost 7 bases and 1 base, there was a span of 9 bases. CDR3 length: 13 residues. The germline gives CDR1 SNHLY, CDR2 FYNNEI.

This clone showed up just a few times. In the same sample, other DNA sequences code for this CDR3. V usage is TRBV7-2 and J usage is TRBJ1-6, with 8 bases aligning to TRBD1. The CDR3 extends over 15 amino acids. Germline V gene sequence: CDR1 SGHTA, CDR2 FQGNSA. Losses at the gene ends were 4 bases for V and 6 bases for J; bases not matched to a gene: 5. The CDR3 region has the DNA TGTGCCAGCAGCTCACGACAGGGGAGTAATTCACCCCTCCACTTT. Protein sequence: CASSSRQGSNSPLHF.